The entry below gives a single TCR beta chain sequence along with its context. This clone was seen more than once but under ten times. Its antigen has not been determined. No clone much larger than this one lies a single base away; base qualities are absent. According to the germline V gene, CDR1 reads SQVTM and CDR2 reads ANQGSEA. Counted from cysteine to phenylalanine, this CDR3 has 11 amino acids. The only DNA kept is the CDR3, 33 bases in frame from the first base. V and J lose 7 bases and 1 base, and a span of 8 bases separates them. The data belong to a study of CD8+ T cells in alopecia areata (dated by TCRdb to the late 2010s). About the study as a whole: Treated patients were enrolled in an open-label pilot trial of oral tofacitinib at 5 to 10 mg twice daily for moderate-to-severe alopecia areata. immunoSEQ multiplex PCR using 35 Vbeta forward primers and 13 Jbeta reverse primers was used to amplify TCRbeta CDR3 regions. RNA was extracted with the PAXgene miRNA kit for fixed scalp, the miRNeasy kit for PBMCs, and the RNeasy kit for mouse skin. Tofacitinib-treated patients had biopsies at baseline and at 4 and 24 weeks of treatment, with a later scalp biopsy in several patients. Scalp clonality was compared among normal scalp (n=4), patchy alopecia areata scalp (n=8), and alopecia totalis/universalis scalp (n=8). Tofacitinib was given for 6 to 18 months, followed by 6 months of follow-up off drug to assess delayed response and recurrence. The study used high-throughput TCRbeta sequencing to examine T cell clonal expansion in alopecia areata, in both the C3H/HeJ mouse model and human patients. In humans, TCRbeta sequencing was performed on scalp tissue and on sorted CD4+ and CD8+ peripheral blood T cells from healthy controls and from patients with patchy or totalis/universalis alopecia areata. Study-level results and caveats: Shared TCR sequences between patients were less evident than in mice, which may be partly attributable to HLA diversity in the patient population. Compared with normal scalp, lesional scalp had higher clonality and more expanded CD8+ clones, particularly in alopecia totalis/universalis, a pattern that suggests antigenic drive. Scalp TCR repertoire analysis is complicated because resident alphabeta T cells in normal human skin are also sequenced, whereas mouse skin is dominated by gammadelta T cells.

Receptors were amplified or captured by the immunoSEQ multiplex PCR assay. RNA was extracted from all samples and reverse transcribed into cDNA as template for TCR sequencing. First-strand cDNA was synthesized using SuperScript III with a 2:1 mix of oligo-dT and random hexamers. A synthetic immune receptor repertoire was used to measure amplification bias, and any remaining bias was corrected computationally. The paper's data handling went like this. Raw reads were preprocessed to remove errors, and CDR3 was defined according to IMGT conventions as the region from the conserved cysteine to phenylalanine. Clonality was computed by normalizing Shannon entropy by log2 of the number of productive unique TCRs and subtracting the result from 1. CD4 or CD8 identity of scalp clones was inferred by cross-referencing scalp TCRbeta sequences with sorted blood CD4 and CD8 repertoires. This is the immuneACCESS table as TCRdb keeps it, with only in-frame sequences that have V and J called. A part of the clones is gone; compared with another copy, unresolved V genes explain less than half, and the rest is unexplained. The V and J calls and the clone size are those of that table, but D and trimming were determined from the DNA. The sample yields more than 110,000 clones; about 60% were counted once. The top ten hold 5% to 7% of the sample.

Reading the label with the study, this specimen's time point is: baseline before oral tofacitinib. Lesional scalp punch biopsies and peripheral blood were collected from alopecia areata patients. After PBMCs were isolated by density centrifugation and stained for CD3, CD4 and CD8, a FACSAria was used to sort CD4+ and CD8+ T cells. Recombination connected TRBV29-1 to TRBJ2-7; the D gene identity is not certain. The specimen comprised CD4+ T cells sorted from blood, sampled at week 0. The receptor's source is a human donor with alopecia areata. The nucleotides read TGCAGCGCAAGCAGATCCTACGAGCAGTACTTC. Its amino acids are CSASRSYEQYF.